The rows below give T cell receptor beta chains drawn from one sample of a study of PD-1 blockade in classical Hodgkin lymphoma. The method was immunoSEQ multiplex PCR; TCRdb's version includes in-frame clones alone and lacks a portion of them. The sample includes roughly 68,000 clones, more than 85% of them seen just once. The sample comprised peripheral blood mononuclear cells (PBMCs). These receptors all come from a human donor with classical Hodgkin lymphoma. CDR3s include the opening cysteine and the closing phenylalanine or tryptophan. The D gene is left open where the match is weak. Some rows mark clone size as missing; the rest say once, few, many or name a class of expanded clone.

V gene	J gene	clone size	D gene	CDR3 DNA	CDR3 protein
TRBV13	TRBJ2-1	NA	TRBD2	TGTGCCAGCAGTTACTACACTAGCGGGGGACCGAATGAGCAGTTCTTC	CASSYYTSGGPNEQFF
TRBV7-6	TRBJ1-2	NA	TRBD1	TGTGCCAGCACCCTGAGAGGGACAGGGGGTGGGGGCTACACCTTC	CASTLRGTGGGGYTF
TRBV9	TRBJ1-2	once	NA	TGTGCCAGCAGCGTTATCACCAGGCTCAACTATGGCTACACCTTC	CASSVITRLNYGYTF
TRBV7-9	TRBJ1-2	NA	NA	TGTGCCAGCAGTCAGCAGGAAAACTATGGCTACACCTTC	CASSQQENYGYTF
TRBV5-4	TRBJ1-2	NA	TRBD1	TGTGCCAGCTCCGAGGGACAGGTCTATGGCTACACCTTC	CASSEGQVYGYTF
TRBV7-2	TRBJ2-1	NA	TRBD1	TGTGCCAGCAGCCCGAGGACAGGGGTCGAGCAGTTCTTC	CASSPRTGVEQFF
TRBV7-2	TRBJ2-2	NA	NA	TGTGCCAGCAGCTTAGGACAGGGGAGGGTAGTCGGGGAGCTGTTTTTT	CASSLGQGRVVGELFF
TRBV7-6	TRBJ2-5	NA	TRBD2	TGTGCCAGCAGCGCGACTAGCGGGGCGTTACATGGGACCCAGTACTTC	CASSATSGALHGTQYF
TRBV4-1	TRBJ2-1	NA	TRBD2	TGCGCCAGCAGCCAAGAGGGTAGCGGGAGAAGGGATGAGCAGTTCTTC	CASSQEGSGRRDEQFF
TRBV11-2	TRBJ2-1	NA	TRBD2	TGTGCCAGCAGTGTACTAGCGGATTACAATGAGCAGTTCTTC	CASSVLADYNEQFF
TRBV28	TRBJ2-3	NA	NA	TGTGCCAGCAGTTTAGCGGGTAGCACAGATACGCAGTATTTT	CASSLAGSTDTQYF
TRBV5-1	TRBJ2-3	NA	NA	TGCGCCAGCAGCCGGGGACAAACAGATACGCAGTATTTT	CASSRGQTDTQYF
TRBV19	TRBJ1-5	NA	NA	TGTGCCAGTAGTATAGGGGGTTCGGGTCAGCCCCAGCATTTT	CASSIGGSGQPQHF
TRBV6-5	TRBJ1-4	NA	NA	TGTGCCAGCAGTTACGGGCAGGGGAGCGAAAAACTGTTTTTT	CASSYGQGSEKLFF
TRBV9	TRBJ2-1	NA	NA	TGTGCCAGCAGCGCTCGACTAGAATCGTACAATGAGCAGTTCTTC	CASSARLESYNEQFF
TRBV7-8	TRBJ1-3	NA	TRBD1	TGTGCCAGCAGCTTAGTCATCGGGACAGGGGTTAACACCATATATTTT	CASSLVIGTGVNTIYF
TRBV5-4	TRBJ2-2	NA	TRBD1	TGTGCCAGCAGCTTCCCCGACAGGGGCGAGCTGTTTTTT	CASSFPDRGELFF
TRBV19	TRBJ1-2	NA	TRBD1	TGTGCCAGTAGTGGGACAGGGAGTGGCTACACCTTC	CASSGTGSGYTF
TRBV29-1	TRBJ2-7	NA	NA	TGCAGCGTTGACCCCCAAGTTGGCGAGCAGTACTTC	CSVDPQVGEQYF
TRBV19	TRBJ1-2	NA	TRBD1	TGTGCCAGTAGGATCTCTACAGGGGCGGGCTATGGCTACACCTTC	CASRISTGAGYGYTF
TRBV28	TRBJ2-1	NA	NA	TGTGCCAGCAGTTTTCGAGTAGCAGATGAGCAGTTCTTC	CASSFRVADEQFF
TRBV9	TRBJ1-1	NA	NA	TGTGCCAGCAGCGCGGACAGTTTCATGAACACTGAAGCTTTCTTT	CASSADSFMNTEAFF
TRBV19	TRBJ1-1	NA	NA	TGTGCCAGTAGTACCACAGGGAGCACTGAAGCTTTCTTT	CASSTTGSTEAFF
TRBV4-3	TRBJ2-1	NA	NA	TGCGCCAGCAGCCAAGATTTCGCCCTACAGAGCTCCTACAATGAGCAGTTCTTC	CASSQDFALQSSYNEQFF
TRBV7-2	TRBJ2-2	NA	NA	TGTGCCAGCAGCCAGGAGGGGGGACAGTTTAACACCGGGGAGCTGTTTTTT	CASSQEGGQFNTGELFF
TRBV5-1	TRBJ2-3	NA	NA	TGCGCCAGCAGCTACCGGGACACAGATACGCAGTATTTT	CASSYRDTDTQYF
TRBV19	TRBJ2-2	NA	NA	TGTGCCAGTAGCCCTAGCGTAGCCACCGGGGAGCTGTTTTTT	CASSPSVATGELFF
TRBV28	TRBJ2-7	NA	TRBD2	TGTGCCAGCAGTGCCCCCCCGGGAGCGGGAGAATCCTACGAGCAGTACTTC	CASSAPPGAGESYEQYF
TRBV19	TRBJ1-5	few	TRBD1	TGTGCCAGTAGTATAGATATAACCACAGGGGGTCAGCCCCAGCATTTT	CASSIDITTGGQPQHF
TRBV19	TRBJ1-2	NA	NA	TGTGCCAGTAGAGTCCAGCCTAACTATGGCTACACCTTC	CASRVQPNYGYTF
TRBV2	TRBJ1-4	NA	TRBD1	TGTGCCAGCAGTAGGACAGGGGGCTCGGGAAAACTGTTTTTT	CASSRTGGSGKLFF
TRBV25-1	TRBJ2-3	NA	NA	TGTGCCAGCAGTGAATCGTGGCAGGGTCGGGATACGCAGTATTTT	CASSESWQGRDTQYF
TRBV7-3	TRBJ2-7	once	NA	TGTGCCAGCAGCCCCTACAGGGATTCCTACGAGCAGTACTTC	CASSPYRDSYEQYF
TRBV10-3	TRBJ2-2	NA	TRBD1	TGTGCCATCAGACGGGACAGCCGCACCGGGGAGCTGTTTTTT	CAIRRDSRTGELFF
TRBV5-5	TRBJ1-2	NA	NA	TGTGCCAGCAGCTCGCGGGACATGCGCTATGGCTACACCTTC	CASSSRDMRYGYTF
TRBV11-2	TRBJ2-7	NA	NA	TGTGCCAGCAGCTTAGATAACCTGAAGGGTTGGAACGAGCAGTACTTC	CASSLDNLKGWNEQYF
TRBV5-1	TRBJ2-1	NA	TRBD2	TGCGCCAGCAGCCCGCGCGTTAGCGGGGGGATCACCTACAATGAGCAGTTCTTC	CASSPRVSGGITYNEQFF
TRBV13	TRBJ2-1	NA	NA	TGTGCCAGCAGCCGAGGGTCAGGCAATGAGCAGTTCTTC	CASSRGSGNEQFF
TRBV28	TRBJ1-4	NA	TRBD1	TGTGCCAGCAGTTTGAGTGGGACAGCAACTAATGAAAAACTGTTTTTT	CASSLSGTATNEKLFF
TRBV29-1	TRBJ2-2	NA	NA	TGCAGCGCCCGTAGGGACACCCTAGGGACCGGGGAGCTGTTTTTT	CSARRDTLGTGELFF
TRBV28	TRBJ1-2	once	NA	TGTGCCAGCAGTTCGACAGCTTTCTATGGCTACACCTTC	CASSSTAFYGYTF
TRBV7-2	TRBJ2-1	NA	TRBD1	TGTGCCAGCAGCCGTCAACAGGGGGCTCCCTACAATGAGCAGTTCTTC	CASSRQQGAPYNEQFF
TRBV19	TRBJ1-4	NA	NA	TGTGCCAGTAGGACCTCCCCTTTCCTAGGGGAACTGTTTTTT	CASRTSPFLGELFF
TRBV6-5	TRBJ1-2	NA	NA	TGTGCCAGCAGTCTCCCGGGGGGGGCGGGTGGCTACACCTTC	CASSLPGGAGGYTF
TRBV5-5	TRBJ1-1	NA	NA	TGTGCCAGCAGCTTGTTGCGCGGCACTGAAGCTTTCTTT	CASSLLRGTEAFF
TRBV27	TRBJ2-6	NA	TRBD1	TGTGCCAGCAGAAGCGTTAGGGGGCTCTCTGGGGCCAACGTCCTGACTTTC	CASRSVRGLSGANVLTF
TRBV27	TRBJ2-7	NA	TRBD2	TGTGCCAGCACCCAAATGGTTAGCGGGAGATCCTACGAGCAGTACTTC	CASTQMVSGRSYEQYF
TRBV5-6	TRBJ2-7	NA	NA	TGTGCCAGCACCCGGGACGGAGCCTACGAGCAGTACTTC	CASTRDGAYEQYF
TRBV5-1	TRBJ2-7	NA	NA	TGCGCCAGCAGCTTGTGGGCAGGGGATCGCGAGCAGTACTTC	CASSLWAGDREQYF
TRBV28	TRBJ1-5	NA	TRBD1	TGTGCCAGCACCTTCGGGACAGGGCATCAGCCCCAGCATTTT	CASTFGTGHQPQHF
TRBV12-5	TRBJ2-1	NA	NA	TGTGCTAGTGGTCGAACCAGCGGAAGCTCCTACAATGAGCAGTTCTTC	CASGRTSGSSYNEQFF
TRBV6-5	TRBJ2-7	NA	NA	TGTGCCAGCCGCGAGCAGTACTTC	CASREQYF